These 15 T cell receptor beta chains were all obtained from the same sample, sequenced in a study of patients and donors after allogeneic stem cell transplantation (TCRdb year 2020). The library was prepared using RT-PCR. The sequencer was a NextSeq 550. TCRdb reprocessed the public reads (quality trimming at Q25 with fastp, clone calling with MiXCR) and kept in-frame beta chains. Each CDR3 protein gets just one entry, which takes the most common genes and DNA from the rows behind it. Present in this sample are 200,000 to 250,000 distinct CDR3 sequences, around two fifths of which were seen just once. Of the sample, 11% falls within the top ten clones. Sequencing input: blood, either unsorted or a sorted T cell fraction (not recorded which). The receptor set was obtained from a human donor who was either an allogeneic HSCT recipient or a stem cell or donor lymphocyte infusion donor (not recorded which). It is not recorded whose cells these are; they may come from a transplant donor.

The genes are TRBV7-9 and TRBJ1-3; D uncertain. Germline V gene data show CDR1 as SEHNR and CDR2 as FQNEAQ (reference sequence). This CDR3 comprises 17 residues. Trimming shortened V by 2 bases and J by 0 bases, and 14 bases separated the two germline ends. The CDR3 coding sequence is TGTGCCAGCAGCTTACGGCGTTCCCCATACTCTGGAAACACCATATATTTT. Amino acids: CASSLRRSPYSGNTIYF.

This chain links TRBV3-1 with TRBJ2-7, with 10 bases identical to TRBD1. Germline trimming cut 4 bases from V and 7 bases from J; bases unmatched to any gene: 10. Germline CDR1 LGHDT, CDR2 YNNKEL (reference sequence). The CDR3 is made up of 15 amino acids. CDR3 region: CASSPRTGGKEEQYF. The CDR3, as DNA: TGTGCCAGCAGCCCTCGGACAGGGGGGAAGGAGGAGCAGTACTTC.

This chain connects TRBV7-2 to TRBJ1-5, with no clear D. Deletions cut 5 bases from V and 6 bases from J, with 11 bases between. The CDR3 loop spans 13 amino acids. Germline loops: CDR1 SGHTA, CDR2 FQGNSA. CDR3 in amino acids: CASSTREGQPQHF. CDR3 DNA: TGTGCCAGCAGCACTAGGGAGGGTCAGCCCCAGCATTTT.

This clonotype was seen a few times. This rearrangement joins TRBV20-1 to TRBJ2-1, with 10 bases lining up with TRBD1. Per the germline V gene, CDR1 is DFQATT and CDR2 is SNEGSKA (reference sequence). V trimming: 4 bases; J trimming: 9 bases; junction bases outside the gene matches: 9. This CDR3 comprises 14 residues. This CDR3 is CSATRDRGFGEQFF. The CDR3 region has the DNA TGCAGTGCTACCCGGGACAGGGGATTCGGTGAGCAGTTCTTC.

The gene calls are TRBV10-3 and TRBJ1-6; 9 nucleotides match TRBD1. This CDR3 has 16 residues. With V trimmed by 5 bases and J by 10 bases, 12 bases remained unmatched. Per the germline V gene, CDR1 is ENHRY and CDR2 is SYGVKD. The CDR3 sequence: CAISPGQGWKGSPLHF. DNA of the CDR3: TGTGCCATCAGTCCGGGACAGGGATGGAAGGGGTCACCCCTCCACTTT.

This clonotype was found a few times. The V call is TRBV15, the J call TRBJ2-6; 7 nucleotides align to TRBD1. CDR3 size: 18 residues. J was trimmed by 2 bases and V by 4 bases; bases with no gene match: 11. CDR1 and CDR2 (germline): LNHNV, YYDKDF (reference sequence). In nucleotides, the CDR3 is TGTGCCACCAGCATGAGACAGGGTAGTTTTGCTGGGGCCAACGTCCTGACTTTC. Amino acid sequence: CATSMRQGSFAGANVLTF.

The DNA of the CDR3 is TGTGCCAGCAGTTTACCAGCACTAGCGGTTAATGAGCAGTTCTTC. This sequence encodes CASSLPALAVNEQFF. The gene calls are TRBV12-3 or TRBV12-4 and TRBJ2-1; TRBD2 agrees at 8 bases. This CDR3 comprises 15 residues. The trim removed 2 bases at V and 7 bases at J, leaving 7 bases unmatched.

The sample holds a few counts of this clonotype. CDR3 coding DNA: TGTGCCAGCAGCAACTCCTACGAGCAGTACTTC. Translation gives CASSNSYEQYF. The chain has TRBV6-2 or TRBV6-3 and TRBJ2-7; no clear D. The CDR3 runs 11 residues. V was clipped by 6 bases and J by 0 bases, with 3 bases between them. Germline V gene sequence: CDR1 MNHEY, CDR2 SVGEGT.

This chain links TRBV6-6 with TRBJ2-2; TRBD2 aligns across 8 bases. The CDR3 runs 12 residues. From germline, CDR1 is MNHNY and CDR2 SVGAGI (reference sequence). The DNA for the CDR3 is TGTGTCGGGGGGGACGGCACCGGGGAGCTGTTTTTT. Its protein is CVGGDGTGELFF.

This chain joins TRBV29-1 and TRBJ1-2, with TRBD1 matching over 7 bases. This CDR3 comprises 14 residues. Losses at the gene ends were 5 bases for V and 8 bases for J; bases not matched to a gene: 14. Germline CDR1 SQVTM, CDR2 ANQGSEA. CDR3 residues: CSVNLQGVGKGYTF. The DNA of the CDR3 is TGCAGCGTTAATCTCCAGGGGGTGGGGAAAGGCTACACCTTC.

This chain connects TRBV3-1 to TRBJ2-2; D might be TRBD1 or TRBD2, each matching 5 bases. Germline V gene data show CDR1 as LGHDT and CDR2 as YNNKEL (reference sequence). V shed 0 bases and J shed 6 bases, with 14 bases lying between them. The CDR3 contains 16 residues. The CDR3 here is CASSQDETARAGELFF. The CDR3 bases are TGTGCCAGCAGCCAAGATGAGACAGCGAGGGCCGGGGAGCTGTTTTTT.

The chain recombines TRBV7-2 with TRBJ2-2, with TRBD2 matching 10 bases. Looked up from germline, CDR1 is SGHTA and CDR2 is FQGNSA. The length of the CDR3 is 15 residues. V lost 5 bases to trimming and J lost 9 bases; unmatched junction nucleotides: 9. The CDR3 loop reads CASSRPPSGGRELFF. CDR3 nucleotide sequence: TGTGCCAGCAGCCGACCTCCTAGCGGGGGCAGGGAGCTGTTTTTT.

This clonotype came up many times. The J gene is TRBJ1-4, the V gene TRBV20-1, with a weak D call TRBD1 (5 bases). The germline CDR1 and CDR2 sequences are DFQATT and SNEGSKA (reference sequence). With 7 bases removed from V and 7 bases from J, the gap between germline ends came to 16 bases. The CDR3 sequence is 13 residues long. CDR3 region: CSVGGAHGEKLFF. CDR3 DNA sequence: TGCAGTGTGGGAGGGGCGCATGGTGAAAAACTGTTTTTT.

This chain joins TRBV13 and TRBJ1-2; 7 positions match TRBD1. V gave up 0 bases and J gave up 8 bases; unmatched junction bases: 0. The CDR3 runs to 12 residues. Germline V gene lookup returns CDR1 PRHDT and CDR2 FYEKMQ (reference sequence). The CDR3 sequence is CASSLGGGGYTF. CDR3 DNA sequence: TGTGCCAGCAGCTTAGGAGGGGGCGGCTACACCTTC.

The chain is built from TRBV18 and TRBJ2-7; TRBD1 matches 9 bases. Germline trimming cut 4 bases from V and 7 bases from J; bases unmatched to any gene: 11. The germline CDR1 and CDR2 sequences are KGHSH and LQKENI. This CDR3 spans 15 amino acids. The CDR3 sequence is CASSLQQGAKGEQYF. CDR3 sequence (DNA): TGTGCCAGCTCACTCCAACAGGGGGCGAAGGGAGAGCAGTACTTC.